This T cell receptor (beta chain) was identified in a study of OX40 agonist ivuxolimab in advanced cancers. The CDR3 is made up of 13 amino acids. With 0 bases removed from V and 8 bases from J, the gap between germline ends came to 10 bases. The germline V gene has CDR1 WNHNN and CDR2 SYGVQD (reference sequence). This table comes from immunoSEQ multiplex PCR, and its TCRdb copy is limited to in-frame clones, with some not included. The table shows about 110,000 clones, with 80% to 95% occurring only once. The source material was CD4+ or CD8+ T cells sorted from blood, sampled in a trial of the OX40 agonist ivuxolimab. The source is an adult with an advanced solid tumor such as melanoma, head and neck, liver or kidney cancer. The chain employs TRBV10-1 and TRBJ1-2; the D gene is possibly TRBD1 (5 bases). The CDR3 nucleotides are TGCGCCAGCAGTGAGTCGAGGGGAAAGGGCTACACCTTC. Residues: CASSESRGKGYTF.